One and the same sample provided the 22 T cell receptor beta chains below, sequenced in a study of shared clonotypes between healthy human individuals. Sequenced by immunoSEQ multiplex PCR; TCRdb stores in-frame clones only, minus some. The repertoire holds under 2.5 million clones, with roughly 90% as singletons. The sample consisted of naive CD4+ T cells from PBMCs. Sample subset: CD45RA+ positively selected. The origin of the receptors is a man aged 18-30 years in good health. Some clones in this sample may be carry-over from other donors' samples.

The chain links TRBV7-9 to TRBJ2-7, with 9 bases fitting TRBD1. The CDR3 runs to 14 residues. V was pared by 5 bases and J by 7 bases, with 9 bases of the junction left unmatched. CDR1 and CDR2 (germline): SEHNR, FQNEAQ (reference sequence). The CDR3 protein is CASSKRTGAVEQYF. In DNA form, the CDR3 reads TGTGCCAGCAGCAAACGGACAGGGGCGGTGGAGCAGTACTTC.

This chain uses TRBV19 with TRBJ1-4; no definite D call. The CDR3 runs 14 residues. In germline, CDR1 is LNHDA, CDR2 SQIVND (reference sequence). V lost 5 bases, J lost 1 base, and 8 bases lay in between. In nucleotides, the CDR3 is TGTGCCAGTAGTCCGACGGTAACTAATGAAAAACTGTTTTTT. Translation: CASSPTVTNEKLFF.

The CDR3 loop reads CASSLELAGVINEQFF. DNA for the CDR3: TGTGCCAGCAGTTTAGAACTAGCGGGAGTTATCAATGAGCAGTTCTTC. The chain recombines TRBV27 with TRBJ2-1; 11 positions agree with TRBD2. The V and J ends lost 2 bases and 6 bases, in that order; junction bases with no gene match: 6. The CDR3 runs to 16 residues. Germline V gene sequence: CDR1 MNHEY, CDR2 SMNVEV (reference sequence).

A note on this clone: Different DNA sequences within this sample yield the same CDR3. The rearrangement joins TRBV5-1 to TRBJ2-7; tentative D call: TRBD2 (5 bases). The CDR3 is 14 residues long. V lost 1 base and J 1 base, leaving 9 bases between the germline ends. Germline CDR1 and CDR2: SGHRS and YFSETQ. CDR3 in DNA: TGCGCCAGCAGCTTGACTAGTGGGTCCTACGAGCAGTACTTC. It translates to CASSLTSGSYEQYF.

The V gene is TRBV5-8, the J gene TRBJ2-3, with D tentatively TRBD2 (5 bases). Germline V lookup: CDR1 SGHTS, CDR2 YDEGEE. The CDR3 runs 14 residues. Deletions cut 3 bases from V and 2 bases from J, with 10 bases between. This CDR3 reads CASSSRDNTDTQYF. Written as DNA, the CDR3 is TGTGCCAGCAGCTCCCGGGATAACACAGATACGCAGTATTTT.

The rearrangement uses TRBV28 and TRBJ2-5, with D hard to call. Trimming removed 4 bases from V and 2 bases from J, with 5 bases in between. This CDR3 is 12 amino acids long. CDR1 and CDR2 from the germline V gene are MDHEN and SYDVKM. Here the CDR3 reads CASSSWQETQYF. DNA for the CDR3: TGTGCCAGCAGTTCTTGGCAAGAGACCCAGTACTTC.

Written as DNA, the CDR3 is TGTGCCAGCAGTGAACAGGCGCAGGTCGGGGAGCTGTTTTTT. It specifies CASSEQAQVGELFF. The chain links TRBV6-1 to TRBJ2-2; D not certain. This CDR3 has 14 residues. V dropped 2 bases and J dropped 7 bases, with 11 bases sitting between them. Germline assignment: CDR1 MNHNS and CDR2 SASEGT.

V usage is TRBV5-4 and J usage is TRBJ2-5; the match to TRBD2 covers 14 bases. V was pared by 5 bases and J by 4 bases, with 4 bases of the junction left unmatched. The CDR3 runs 15 residues. Germline loops: CDR1 SGHNT, CDR2 YYREEE (reference sequence). The DNA of the CDR3 is TGTGCCAGCAGAAGACTAGCGGGAGGGGGAGAGACCCAGTACTTC. Amino acid sequence: CASRRLAGGGETQYF.

CDR3: CTSSQGRVDTEAFF. As DNA, the CDR3 is TGCACCAGCAGCCAGGGCCGGGTTGACACTGAAGCTTTCTTT. V is TRBV1 and J is TRBJ1-1. TRBV1 has pseudogene status. The length of the CDR3 is 14 residues.

In DNA form, the CDR3 reads TGCGCCAGCAGCTTATTCGGGACAGATACCTACGAGCAGTACTTC. Amino acid sequence: CASSLFGTDTYEQYF. The rearrangement joins TRBV5-1 to TRBJ2-7, with 7 nucleotides matching TRBD1. This CDR3 contains 15 residues. V shed 2 bases and J 2 bases; nucleotides not matched to a gene: 7. Germline V gene data show CDR1 as SGHRS and CDR2 as YFSETQ.

This sequence joins TRBV9 and TRBJ2-4; the match to TRBD2 covers 8 bases. Trimming removed 4 bases from V and 6 bases from J; junction bases left unmatched: 9. The CDR3 is 15 residues long. In germline, CDR1 is SGDLS, CDR2 YYNGEE. In nucleotides, the CDR3 is TGTGCCAGCAGCTCAGCGGGAGTTGGTGGAAACATTCAGTACTTC. As protein: CASSSAGVGGNIQYF. Together with reference TRBV9 and TRBJ2-4, the CDR3 gives the full variable domain: DSGVTQTPKHLITATGQRVTLRCSPRSGDLSVYWYQQSLDQGLQFLIQYYNGEERAKGNILERFSAQQFPDLHSELNLSSLELGDSALYFCASSSAGVGGNIQYFGAGTRLSVL.

The V and J genes are TRBV6-6 and TRBJ1-5; tentative D call: TRBD1 (6 bases). CDR1 and CDR2 from the germline V gene are MNHNY and SVGAGI (reference sequence). The V gene lost 6 bases and the J gene lost 6 bases, with 18 bases spanning the gap. This CDR3 comprises 15 residues. The CDR3 coding sequence is TGTGCCAGCAGAAAGGCAGGGGAAACAGGTCAGCCCCAGCATTTT. Its translation is CASRKAGETGQPQHF.

This rearrangement joins TRBV5-3 to TRBJ2-1; 10 nucleotides line up with TRBD2. TRBV5-3 is known as an ORF, though its function is uncertain. J gave up 15 bases and V 7 bases, and 10 bases lay outside the gene matches. The CDR3 loop spans 12 amino acids. In nucleotides, the CDR3 is TGTGCCAGATTTTCCCCCGGGACTAGCGCGTTCTTC. Protein product: CARFSPGTSAFF.

V and J are TRBV7-9 and TRBJ2-7; D is ambiguous. Germline loops: CDR1 SEHNR, CDR2 FQNEAQ (reference sequence). The V gene lost 6 bases and the J gene lost 7 bases, with 13 bases spanning the gap. The CDR3 consists of 12 residues. The CDR3 DNA is TGTGCCAGCAGTTGGCCCGGGCTGGAGCAGTACTTC. Amino acids: CASSWPGLEQYF.

The V gene is TRBV6-5, the J gene TRBJ2-6; D unclear. V shed 0 bases and J shed 3 bases, with 6 bases lying between them. The germline gives CDR1 MNHEY, CDR2 SVGAGI. The CDR3 runs 15 residues. The CDR3 loop reads CASSYSKGGANVLTF. The CDR3 DNA is TGTGCCAGCAGTTACTCAAAGGGTGGGGCCAACGTCCTGACTTTC.

The chain carries TRBV27 and TRBJ2-3; D is possibly TRBD2 (6 bases). CDR3 length: 16 residues. Trimming shortened V by 5 bases and J by 0 bases, and 15 bases separated the two germline ends. Germline-derived CDR1 and CDR2 are MNHEY and SMNVEV (reference sequence). DNA of the CDR3: TGTGCCAGCAGTGTCCCCCTTGGAGGGAGCACAGATACGCAGTATTTT. Amino acid sequence: CASSVPLGGSTDTQYF.

This chain joins TRBV12-2 and TRBJ2-1; the D call TRBD1 from the table was never checked on the DNA. TRBV12-2 is marked as a pseudogene. CDR3 size: 18 residues. CDR3 in amino acids: CASRLIETQDTPYNEQFF. CDR3 DNA: TGTGCAAGTCGCTTAATTGAGACCCAAGACACCCCCTACAATGAGCAGTTCTTC.

In the case of this clone: This sample also contains other DNA sequences that code for the same CDR3. The V gene is TRBV5-4, the J gene TRBJ2-2; D could derive from TRBD1 or TRBD2 (5 bases each). Trimming removed 3 bases from V and 1 base from J, with 13 bases in between. Germline V gene lookup returns CDR1 SGHNT and CDR2 YYREEE (reference sequence). The CDR3 loop spans 16 amino acids. CDR3 in DNA: TGTGCCAGCAGCTCAGGCGGGCAGGGGAACACCGGGGAGCTGTTTTTT. This gives the protein CASSSGGQGNTGELFF.

The rearrangement joins TRBV19 to TRBJ1-5; weak D call: TRBD1 (5 bases). Trimming cost V 3 bases and J 4 bases, with 13 bases left between them. CDR3 length: 15 residues. The germline CDR1 and CDR2 sequences are LNHDA and SQIVND (reference sequence). In DNA form, the CDR3 reads TGTGCCAGTAGTATCTTTTCCGCAGGGAATCAGCCCCAGCATTTT. It codes for CASSIFSAGNQPQHF.

Concerning this clone itself: This sample also contains other DNA sequences that code for the same CDR3. The chain recombines TRBV4-3 with TRBJ1-4; D unresolved. V lost 0 bases, J lost 5 bases, and 7 bases lay in between. Germline CDR1 is LGHNA and CDR2 is YSLEER. The CDR3 runs 14 residues. The CDR3 here is CASSQDVRNEKLFF. CDR3 sequence (DNA): TGCGCCAGCAGCCAAGATGTACGGAATGAAAAACTGTTTTTT.

The chain is built from TRBV4-1 and TRBJ1-1; unclear D gene. Trimming took 0 bases from V and 0 from J, leaving 11 bases between them. The CDR3 covers 16 residues. The V gene's germline CDR1 is MGHRA and CDR2 YSYEKL. CDR3 sequence reads: CASSQELRRVNTEAFF. CDR3 nucleotide sequence: TGCGCCAGCAGCCAAGAGTTAAGGAGGGTGAACACTGAAGCTTTCTTT.

The chain recombines TRBV28 with TRBJ2-1; D is perhaps TRBD2 (5 bases). Germline values: CDR1 MDHEN, CDR2 SYDVKM. This CDR3 region has 15 residues. V was pared by 6 bases and J by 7 bases, with 19 bases between. CDR3 DNA: TGTGCCAGCAGATTTGGACTGACCTTCGGGAATGAGCAGTTCTTC. This encodes CASRFGLTFGNEQFF.